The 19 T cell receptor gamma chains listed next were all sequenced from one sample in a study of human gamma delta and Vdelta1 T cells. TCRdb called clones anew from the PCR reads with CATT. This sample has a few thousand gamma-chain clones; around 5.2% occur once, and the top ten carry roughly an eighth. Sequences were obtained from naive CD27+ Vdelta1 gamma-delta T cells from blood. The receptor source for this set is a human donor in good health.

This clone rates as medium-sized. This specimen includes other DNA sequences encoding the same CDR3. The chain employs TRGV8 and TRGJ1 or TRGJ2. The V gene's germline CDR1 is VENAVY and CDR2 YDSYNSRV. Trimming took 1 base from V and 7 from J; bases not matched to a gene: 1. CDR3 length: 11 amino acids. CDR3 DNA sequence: TGTGCCACCTGGGATAGATATAAGAAACTCTTT. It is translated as CATWDRYKKLF.

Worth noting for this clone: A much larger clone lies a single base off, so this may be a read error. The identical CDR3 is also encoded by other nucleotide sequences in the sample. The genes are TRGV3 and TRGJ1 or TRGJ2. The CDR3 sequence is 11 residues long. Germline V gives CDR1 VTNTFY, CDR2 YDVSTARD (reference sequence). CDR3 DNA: TGTGCCACTTGGGACAGAAATAAGAAACTCTTT. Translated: CATWDRNKKLF.

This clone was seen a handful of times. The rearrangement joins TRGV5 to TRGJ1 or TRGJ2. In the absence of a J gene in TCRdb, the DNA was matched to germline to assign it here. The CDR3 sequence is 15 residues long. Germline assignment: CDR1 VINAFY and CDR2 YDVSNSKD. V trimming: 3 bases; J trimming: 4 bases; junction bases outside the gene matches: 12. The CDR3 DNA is TGTGCCACCTGGGACGGGGGGCGGATATATTATAAGAAACTCTTT. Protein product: CATWDGGRIYYKKLF.

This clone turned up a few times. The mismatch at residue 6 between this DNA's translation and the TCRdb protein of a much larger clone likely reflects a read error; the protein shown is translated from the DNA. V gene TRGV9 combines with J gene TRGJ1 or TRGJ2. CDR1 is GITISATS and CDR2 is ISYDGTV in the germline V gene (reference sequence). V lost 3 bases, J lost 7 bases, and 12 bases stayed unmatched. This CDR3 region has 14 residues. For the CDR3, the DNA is TGTGCCTTGTGGGAGATGCGGTTAGGATATAAGAAACTCTTT. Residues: CALWEMRLGYKKLF.

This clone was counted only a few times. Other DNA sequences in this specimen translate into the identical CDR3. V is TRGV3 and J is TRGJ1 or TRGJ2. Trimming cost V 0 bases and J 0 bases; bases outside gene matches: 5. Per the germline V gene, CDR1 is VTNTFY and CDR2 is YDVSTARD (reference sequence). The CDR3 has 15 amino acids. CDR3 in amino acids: CATWDRRRNYYKKLF. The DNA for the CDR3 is TGTGCCACCTGGGACAGGCGCCGGAATTATTATAAGAAACTCTTT.

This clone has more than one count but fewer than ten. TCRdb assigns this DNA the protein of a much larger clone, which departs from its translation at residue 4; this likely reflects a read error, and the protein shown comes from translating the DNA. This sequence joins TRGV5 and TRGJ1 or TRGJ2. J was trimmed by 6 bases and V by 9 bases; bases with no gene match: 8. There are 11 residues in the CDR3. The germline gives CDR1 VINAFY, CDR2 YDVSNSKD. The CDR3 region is CATGGGYKKLF. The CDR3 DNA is TGTGCCACCGGGGGAGGTTATAAGAAACTCTTT.

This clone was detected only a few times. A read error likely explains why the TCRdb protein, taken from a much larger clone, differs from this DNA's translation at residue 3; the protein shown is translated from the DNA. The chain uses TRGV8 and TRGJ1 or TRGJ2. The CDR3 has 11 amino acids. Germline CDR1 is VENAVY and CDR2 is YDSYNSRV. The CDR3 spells CAIWDVYKKLF. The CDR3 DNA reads TGTGCCATCTGGGATGTCTATAAGAAACTCTTT.

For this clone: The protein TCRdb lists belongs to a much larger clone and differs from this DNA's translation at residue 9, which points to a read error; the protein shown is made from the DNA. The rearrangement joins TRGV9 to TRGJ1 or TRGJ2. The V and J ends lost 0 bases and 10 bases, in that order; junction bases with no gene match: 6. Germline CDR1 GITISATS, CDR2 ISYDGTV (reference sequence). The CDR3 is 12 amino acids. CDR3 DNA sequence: TGTGCCTTGTGGGAGGTGCAGGAGAAGAAACTCTTT. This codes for CALWEVQEKKLF.

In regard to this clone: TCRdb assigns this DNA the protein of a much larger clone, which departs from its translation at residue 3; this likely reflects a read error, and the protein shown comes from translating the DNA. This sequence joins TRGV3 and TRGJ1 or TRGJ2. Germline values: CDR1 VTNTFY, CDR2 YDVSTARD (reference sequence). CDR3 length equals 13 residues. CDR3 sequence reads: CAAWDRPRYKKLF. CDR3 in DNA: TGTGCCGCCTGGGACAGGCCGAGGTATAAGAAACTCTTT.

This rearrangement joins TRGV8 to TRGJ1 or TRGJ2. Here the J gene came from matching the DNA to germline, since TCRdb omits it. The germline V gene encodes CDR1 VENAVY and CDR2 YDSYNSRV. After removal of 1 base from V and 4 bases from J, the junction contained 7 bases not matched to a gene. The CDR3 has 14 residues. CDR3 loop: CATWDSKRYYKKLF. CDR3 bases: TGTGCCACCTGGGATAGCAAAAGGTATTATAAGAAACTCTTT.

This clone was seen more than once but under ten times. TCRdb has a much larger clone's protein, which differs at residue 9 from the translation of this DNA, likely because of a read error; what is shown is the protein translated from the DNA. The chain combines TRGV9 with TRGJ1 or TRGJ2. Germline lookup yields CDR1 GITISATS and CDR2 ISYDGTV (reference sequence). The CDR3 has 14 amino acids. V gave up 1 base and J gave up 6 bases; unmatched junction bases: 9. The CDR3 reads CALWEVYGCYKKLF. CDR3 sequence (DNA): TGTGCCTTGTGGGAGGTTTATGGATGTTATAAGAAACTCTTT.

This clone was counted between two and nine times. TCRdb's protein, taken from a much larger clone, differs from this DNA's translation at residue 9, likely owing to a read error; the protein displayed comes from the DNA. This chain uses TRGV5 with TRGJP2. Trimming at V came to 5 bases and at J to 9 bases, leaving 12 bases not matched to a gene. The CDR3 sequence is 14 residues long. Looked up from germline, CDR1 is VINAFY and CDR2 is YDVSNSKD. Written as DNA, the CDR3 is TGTGCCACCTGGGCCCTCGGCAGTAATTGGATCAAGACGTTT. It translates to CATWALGSNWIKTF.

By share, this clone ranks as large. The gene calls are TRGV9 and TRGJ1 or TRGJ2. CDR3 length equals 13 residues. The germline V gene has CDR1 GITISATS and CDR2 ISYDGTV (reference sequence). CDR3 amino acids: CAAAPRSRYKKLF. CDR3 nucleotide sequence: TGTGCAGCCGCCCCAAGATCCCGATATAAGAAACTCTTT.

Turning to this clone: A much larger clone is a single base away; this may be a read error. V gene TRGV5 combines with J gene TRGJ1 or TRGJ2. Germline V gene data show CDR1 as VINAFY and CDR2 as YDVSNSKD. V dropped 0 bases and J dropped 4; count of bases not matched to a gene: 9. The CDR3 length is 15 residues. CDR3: CATWDRPRSYYKKLF. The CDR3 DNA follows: TGTGCCACCTGGGACAGGCCCCGTTCCTATTATAAGAAACTCTTT.

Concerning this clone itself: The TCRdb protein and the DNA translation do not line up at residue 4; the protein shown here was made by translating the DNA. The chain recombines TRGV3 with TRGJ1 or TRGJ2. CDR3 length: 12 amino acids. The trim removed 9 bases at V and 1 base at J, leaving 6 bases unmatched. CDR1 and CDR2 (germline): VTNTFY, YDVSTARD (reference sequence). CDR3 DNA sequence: TGTGCCACCGGGACTAATTATTATAAGAAACTCTTT. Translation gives CATGTNYYKKLF.

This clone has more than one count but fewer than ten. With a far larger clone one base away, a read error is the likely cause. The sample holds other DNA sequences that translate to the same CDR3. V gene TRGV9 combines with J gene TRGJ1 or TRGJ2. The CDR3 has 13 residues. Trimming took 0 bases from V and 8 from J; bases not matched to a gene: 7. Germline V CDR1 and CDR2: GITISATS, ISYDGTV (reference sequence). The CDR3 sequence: CALWEVARDKKLF. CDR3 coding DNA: TGTGCCTTGTGGGAGGTGGCAAGGGATAAGAAACTCTTT.

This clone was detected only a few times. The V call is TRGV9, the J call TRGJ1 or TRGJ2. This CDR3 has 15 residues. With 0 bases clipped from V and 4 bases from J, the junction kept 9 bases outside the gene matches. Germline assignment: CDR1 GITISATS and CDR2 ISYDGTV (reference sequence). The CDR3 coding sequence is TGTGCCTTGTGGGAGGTGCGCAGGGGATATTATAAGAAACTCTTT. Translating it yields CALWEVRRGYYKKLF.

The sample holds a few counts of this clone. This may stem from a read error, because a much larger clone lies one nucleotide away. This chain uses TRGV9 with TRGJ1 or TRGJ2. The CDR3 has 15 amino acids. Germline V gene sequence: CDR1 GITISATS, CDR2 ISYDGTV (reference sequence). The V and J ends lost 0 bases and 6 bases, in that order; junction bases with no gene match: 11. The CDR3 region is CALWEVLYRRYKKLF. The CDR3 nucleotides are TGTGCCTTGTGGGAGGTGTTATACCGTCGTTATAAGAAACTCTTT.

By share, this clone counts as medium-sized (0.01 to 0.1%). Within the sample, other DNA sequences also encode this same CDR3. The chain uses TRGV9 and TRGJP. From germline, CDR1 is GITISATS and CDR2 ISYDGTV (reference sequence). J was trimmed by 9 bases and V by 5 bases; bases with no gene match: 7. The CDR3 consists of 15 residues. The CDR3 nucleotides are TGTGCCTTGTGGGTCCCCGGGTTGGGCAAAAAAATCAAGGTATTT. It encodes CALWVPGLGKKIKVF.